This entry describes one TCR beta chain. At the DNA level, this CDR3 is encoded by other sequences in the same sample as well. CDR3 length: 13 amino acids. Germline CDR1 and CDR2: SNHLY and FYNNEI. V lost 6 bases, J lost 1 base, and 7 bases lay in between. In the authors' methods: Reference gene primer amplification in the assay estimated nucleated cell counts. Sequencing used immunoSEQ multiplex PCR; TCRdb keeps in-frame clones, though not all of them. That table gives V, J and clone size, and the DNA gave D and trimming. The sample has fewer than 500,000 clones, approximately 90% seen once; the top ten hold over 0.9%. This sample was taken from a study of blood T cell repertoires in COVID-19.

The sequence came from a woman under 40 with acute COVID-19. This rearrangement joins TRBV2 to TRBJ1-3; D is possibly TRBD1 (6 bases). Sequencing used PBMCs or T cells enriched from blood (not recorded which). The CDR3 DNA sequence: TGTGCCAGCAGCAGGGGTTCTGGAAACACCATATATTTT. Translating gives CASSRGSGNTIYF. Using reference TRBV2 and TRBJ1-3 for the parts outside the CDR3, the full variable domain is EPEVTQTPSHQVTQMGQEVILRCVPISNHLYFYWYRQILGQKVEFLVSFYNNEISEKSEIFDDQFSVERPDGSNFTLKIRSTKLEDSAMYFCASSRGSGNTIYFGEGSWLTVV.